This TCR beta chain was identified in a study of chemoradiotherapy in HPV16-positive cancers. Deletions cut 2 bases from V and 5 bases from J, with 13 bases between. Germline CDR1 reads MNHEY; CDR2 reads SVGAGI. The CDR3 sequence is 15 residues long. Clones were read by immunoSEQ multiplex PCR, and TCRdb kept only the in-frame ones, dropping some. The sample records tens of thousands of clones, around 90% being singletons. Sequences were derived from blood, sampled from a patient who underwent chemoradiotherapy. The clonotype was recovered from a human donor with HPV-associated anogenital cancer. The chain links TRBV6-5 to TRBJ2-1; D unresolved. CDR3 region: CASSYGFTPDNEQFF. Here the CDR3 DNA reads TGTGCCAGCAGTTACGGATTCACCCCAGACAATGAGCAGTTCTTC.